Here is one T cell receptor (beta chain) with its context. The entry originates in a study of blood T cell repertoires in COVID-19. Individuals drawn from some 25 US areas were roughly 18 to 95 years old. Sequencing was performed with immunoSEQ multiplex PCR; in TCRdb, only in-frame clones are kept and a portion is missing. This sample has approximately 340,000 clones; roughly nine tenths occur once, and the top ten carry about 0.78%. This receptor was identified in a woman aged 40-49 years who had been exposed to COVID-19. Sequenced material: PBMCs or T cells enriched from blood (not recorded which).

CDR3 sequence: CSVVGQGGDGYTF. In DNA, the CDR3 is TGCAGCGTGGTTGGACAGGGAGGAGATGGCTACACCTTC. The rearrangement links TRBV29-1 to TRBJ1-2, with 8 bases aligning to TRBD1. The junction had 9 bases not matched to a gene; V was cut back by 6 bases and J by 6 bases. The CDR3 is made up of 13 amino acids. CDR1 and CDR2 from the germline V gene are SQVTM and ANQGSEA.